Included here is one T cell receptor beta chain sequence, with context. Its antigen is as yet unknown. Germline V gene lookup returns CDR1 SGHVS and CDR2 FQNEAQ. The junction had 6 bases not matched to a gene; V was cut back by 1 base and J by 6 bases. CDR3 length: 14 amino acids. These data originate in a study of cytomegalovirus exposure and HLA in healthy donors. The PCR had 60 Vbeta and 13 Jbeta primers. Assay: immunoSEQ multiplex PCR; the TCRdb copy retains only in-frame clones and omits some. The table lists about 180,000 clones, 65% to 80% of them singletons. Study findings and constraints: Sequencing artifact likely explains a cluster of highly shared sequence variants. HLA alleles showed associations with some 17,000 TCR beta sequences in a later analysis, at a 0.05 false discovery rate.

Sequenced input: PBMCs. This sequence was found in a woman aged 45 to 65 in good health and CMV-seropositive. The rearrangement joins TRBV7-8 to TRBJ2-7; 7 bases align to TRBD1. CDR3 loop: CASSLGQGNREQYF. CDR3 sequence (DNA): TGTGCCAGCAGCTTAGGACAGGGTAATCGCGAGCAGTACTTC.